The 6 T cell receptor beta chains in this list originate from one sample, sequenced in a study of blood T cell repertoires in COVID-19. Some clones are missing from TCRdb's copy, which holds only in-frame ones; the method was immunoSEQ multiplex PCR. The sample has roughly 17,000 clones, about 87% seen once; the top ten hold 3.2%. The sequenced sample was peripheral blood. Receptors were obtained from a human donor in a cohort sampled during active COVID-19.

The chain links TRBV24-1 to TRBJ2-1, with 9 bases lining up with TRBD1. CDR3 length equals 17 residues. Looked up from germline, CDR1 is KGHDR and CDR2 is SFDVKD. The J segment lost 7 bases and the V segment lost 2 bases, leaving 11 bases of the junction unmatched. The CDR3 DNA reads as TGTGCCACCAGTGATTCGGAAAAGGGGACAGGGTGGAATGAGCAGTTCTTC. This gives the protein CATSDSEKGTGWNEQFF.

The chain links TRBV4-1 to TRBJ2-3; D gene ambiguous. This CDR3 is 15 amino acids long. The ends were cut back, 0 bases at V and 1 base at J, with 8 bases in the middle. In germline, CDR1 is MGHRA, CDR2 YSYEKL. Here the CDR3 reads CASSQDWLGTDTQYF. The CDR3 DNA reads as TGCGCCAGCAGCCAAGATTGGCTTGGCACAGATACGCAGTATTTT.

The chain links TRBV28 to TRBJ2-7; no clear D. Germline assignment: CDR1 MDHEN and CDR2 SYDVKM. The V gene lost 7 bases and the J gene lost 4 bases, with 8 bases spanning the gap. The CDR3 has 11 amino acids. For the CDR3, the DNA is TGTGCCAGCACCCACTCATACGAGCAGTACTTC. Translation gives CASTHSYEQYF. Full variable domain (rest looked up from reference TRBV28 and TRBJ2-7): DVKVTQSSRYLVKRTGEKVFLECVQDMDHENMFWYRQDPGLGLRLIYFSYDVKMKEKGDIPEGYSVSREKKERFSLILESASTNQTSMYLCASTHSYEQYFGPGTRLTVT.

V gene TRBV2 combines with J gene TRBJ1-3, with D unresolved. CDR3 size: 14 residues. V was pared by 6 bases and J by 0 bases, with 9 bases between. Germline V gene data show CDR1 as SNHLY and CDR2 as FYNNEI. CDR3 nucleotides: TGTGCCAGCAGGCCAGACTACTCTGGAAACACCATATATTTT. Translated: CASRPDYSGNTIYF.

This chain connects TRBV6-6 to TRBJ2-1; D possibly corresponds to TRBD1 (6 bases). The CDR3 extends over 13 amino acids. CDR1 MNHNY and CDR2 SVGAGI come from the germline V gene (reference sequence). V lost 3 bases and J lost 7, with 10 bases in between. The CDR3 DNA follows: TGTGCCAGCAGTTATTTTGGACAGAATGAGCAGTTCTTC. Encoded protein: CASSYFGQNEQFF.

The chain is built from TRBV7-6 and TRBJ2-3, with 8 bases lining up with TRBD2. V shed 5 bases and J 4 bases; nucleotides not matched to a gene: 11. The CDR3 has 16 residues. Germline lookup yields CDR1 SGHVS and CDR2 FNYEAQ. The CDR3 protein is CASSADGRAGADTQYF. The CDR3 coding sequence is TGTGCCAGCAGCGCGGACGGGAGGGCCGGGGCAGATACGCAGTATTTT.